This TCR beta chain was captured in a study of cytomegalovirus exposure and HLA in healthy donors. With respect to this clone: Its antigen is still unknown.

Germline CDR1 reads ENHRY; CDR2 reads SYGVKD. This CDR3 spans 15 amino acids. Trimming removed 2 bases from V and 4 bases from J, with 14 bases in between. Primers: 60 Vbeta forward and 13 Jbeta reverse. Sequenced by immunoSEQ multiplex PCR; TCRdb stores in-frame clones only, minus some. This sample yields about 190,000 clones, of which roughly three quarters are seen a single time; around 1.6% belongs to the top ten. Points from the study as a whole: According to reports, the classifier identified cytomegalovirus status with high specificity and sensitivity.

This receptor was identified in a woman aged 50 to 65 in good health and CMV-seronegative. The sample taken for sequencing was PBMCs. The chain carries TRBV10-3 and TRBJ1-1; TRBD1 might be the D (6 bases). The CDR3 protein is CAISESLGGATEAFF. In nucleotides, the CDR3 is TGTGCCATCAGTGAGAGCTTAGGGGGGGCCACTGAAGCTTTCTTT.